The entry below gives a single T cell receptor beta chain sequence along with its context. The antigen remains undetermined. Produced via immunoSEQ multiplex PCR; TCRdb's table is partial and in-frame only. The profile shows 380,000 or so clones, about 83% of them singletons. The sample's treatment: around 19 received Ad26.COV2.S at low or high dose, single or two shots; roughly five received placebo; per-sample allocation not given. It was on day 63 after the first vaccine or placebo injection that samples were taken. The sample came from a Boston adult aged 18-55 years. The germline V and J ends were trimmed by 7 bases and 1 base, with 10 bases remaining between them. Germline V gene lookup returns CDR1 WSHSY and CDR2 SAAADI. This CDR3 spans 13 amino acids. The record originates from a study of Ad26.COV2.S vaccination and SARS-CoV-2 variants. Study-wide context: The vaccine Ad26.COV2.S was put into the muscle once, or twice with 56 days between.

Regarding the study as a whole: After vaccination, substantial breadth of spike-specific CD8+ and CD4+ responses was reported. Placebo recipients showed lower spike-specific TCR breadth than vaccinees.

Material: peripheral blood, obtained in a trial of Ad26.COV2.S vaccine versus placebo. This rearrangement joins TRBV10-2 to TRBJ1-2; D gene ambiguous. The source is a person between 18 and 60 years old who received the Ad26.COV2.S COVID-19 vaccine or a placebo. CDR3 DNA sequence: TGCGCCAGCAAGGGCAGCCTTAACTATGGCTACACCTTC. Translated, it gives CASKGSLNYGYTF.